This T cell receptor (beta chain) was captured by sequencing in a study of PD-L1 blockade in urothelial cancer (dated by TCRdb to about 2017). Notes on the research overall: Therapy was started in 2014 for all patients, and atezolizumab 1,200 mg was administered intravenously every 3 weeks. Blood samples yielded a median of 141,255 T cells and some 80,000 unique TCRs, with median clonality approximately 0.08. About 85% of the roughly 29 patients were identified as males with urothelial cancer of bladder origin, and a prior smoking history was reported by 18 of 29 patients. Patients had an ECOG performance status of 0 or 1 and had received between 0 and 3 prior chemotherapy regimens. In the same patients who had TCR sequencing, pretreatment tumors also underwent whole exome sequencing and RNA sequencing. Progression-free survival longer than 6 months counted as durable clinical benefit, and TCR features were additionally tested against both progression-free and overall survival. Roughly 10 patients reached durable clinical benefit, while 20 patients did not. The study, an exploratory multi-omic analysis, examined somatic, immune and clinical correlates of response to PD-L1 blockade with atezolizumab in urothelial cancer. TCR sequencing covered pretreatment tumor samples and matched, serially collected peripheral blood taken before and after atezolizumab treatment. Around 30 patients had pretreatment blood TCR-seq, some 24 had at least one posttreatment blood collection, and some 24 had tumor TCR-seq. Blood samples were analyzed at 3 weeks after treatment start (second dose) and at 6 weeks after treatment start.

A total of some 30 patients with locally advanced or metastatic urothelial carcinoma, treated at Memorial Sloan Kettering on a trial protocol, made up the cohort. Peripheral blood mononuclear cells were collected pretreatment and during treatment, at between 1 and 8 total time points per patient. The Qiagen DNeasy Blood extraction kit was used to purify genomic DNA from total PBMCs and tumor samples. PBMCs were collected pretreatment and during treatment, and were isolated and stored as previously described. This clone was observed a single time. Its antigen has not been determined. No per-base quality is available; no much larger clone lies one base away. Each PCR received spiked-in synthetic TCR analog templates so that absolute template abundance could be estimated from read counts. Using the immunoSEQ assay, TCRbeta CDR3 regions were amplified from genomic DNA with bias-controlled V and J gene primers. Sequencing of rearranged TCRbeta segments was performed at approximately 20X coverage. Concerning the study's data processing: Clustering was used to correct sequencing errors, and CDR3s were annotated against IMGT so that V, D and J genes could be assigned. Downstream analyses used only productive TCRbeta rearrangements, leaving out any out-of-frame or stop-codon sequences. To compute clonality, Shannon entropy was normalized by the log of the number of unique productive sequences and then subtracted from one. Fisher's exact test with Benjamini-Hochberg correction, at a threshold of adjusted p below 0.01, was used to find clones that differed between time points or between blood and tumor. TCRdb retrieved this table from immuneACCESS and kept in-frame rearrangements only. Not all clones are present; in checked studies, unresolved V genes account for under half, and no reason is known for the remainder. Clonal size and the V and J genes are those of that table, whereas D and trimming came from the DNA. This sample is represented by roughly 74,000 clones; around 90% of them were singletons. Clones ranked in the top ten supply roughly 5.2% of the sample.

The CDR3 contains 18 residues, cysteine and phenylalanine counted. Left in the record is the CDR3 DNA by itself, 54 bases read in frame from the first base. CDR1 and CDR2 are read off the germline V gene (reference sequence) as GTSNPN and SVGIG. V is cut back by 3 bases and J by 3 bases, with 12 bases in the junction unmatched. What the authors observed across the whole study: Greater expansion of tumor-associated TCR clones in peripheral blood 3 weeks after the start of treatment was observed in patients with durable benefit (n ≈ 22, p = 0.022). Because the sample size was small (n of about 30) and many of the analyses were exploratory, the results are meant to be hypothesis-generating. Improved progression-free and overall survival was found to be associated with pretreatment peripheral blood TCR clonality below the median.

This chain joins TRBV30 to TRBJ2-3, and 13 bases in between align with TRBD2. The sample consisted of PBMCs, taken around atezolizumab (anti-PD-L1) treatment. This TCR was recovered from a woman in her 70s with urothelial cancer. The CDR3 protein sequence reads: CAWRGFWTSGSGTDTQYF. In nucleotides, the sequence is TGTGCCTGGAGGGGTTTTTGGACTAGCGGGAGTGGAACAGATACGCAGTATTTT.